This T cell receptor beta chain was recorded in a study of OX40 agonist ivuxolimab in advanced cancers. In the study overall: Eligibility rules accepted prior anti-PD-1, anti-PD-L1 or anti-CTLA-4 therapy, and under 45% had some. Study-wide results and caveats: CD8+ T cells averaged more expanded clones than CD4+.

Regarding this clone: Its antigen is not known.

Produced via immunoSEQ multiplex PCR; TCRdb's table is partial and in-frame only. This sample has 60,000 or so clones; around 87% occur once, and the top ten carry over 5%. V lost 5 bases and J lost 4; bases outside the gene matches: 8. Germline V gene lookup returns CDR1 SGHTA and CDR2 FQGNSA. The CDR3 totals 15 residues. The rearrangement links TRBV7-2 to TRBJ1-3; 7 bases agree with TRBD1. The clonotype originates from an adult with an advanced solid tumor such as melanoma, head and neck, liver or kidney cancer. This specimen was CD4+ or CD8+ T cells sorted from blood, taken in a trial of the OX40 agonist ivuxolimab. The CDR3 spells CASSPRGGSGNTIYF. Written as DNA, the CDR3 is TGTGCCAGCAGCCCCAGGGGGGGGTCGGGAAACACCATATATTTT.